The clone carrying this T cell receptor beta chain was detected once. Its antigen remains unknown. The sample is drawn from a study of PD-1 blockade in classical Hodgkin lymphoma. Repertoires were generated with immunoSEQ multiplex PCR, while TCRdb's copy carries only in-frame clones and drops some. Found here are about 60,000 clones, approximately 94% of them singletons; the top ten hold 8%. V shed 5 bases and J shed 4 bases, with 10 bases lying between them. CDR3 size: 13 residues. CDR1 is SGHDN, CDR2 FVKESK, per germline. Time point: cycle 4 day 1 (C4D1), after 5 to 7 weeks of nivolumab. All patients experienced relapse after autologous stem cell transplantation, and brentuximab vedotin exposure was variable. Notes on the study in general: By C4D1 there was a significant rise in CD4+ TCR diversity but not in CD8+ TCR diversity. Newly diagnosed patients were said to have less baseline TCR diversity than healthy donors did.

This receptor was obtained from a human donor with classical Hodgkin lymphoma. The sequences come from peripheral blood mononuclear cells (PBMCs), collected before the fourth cycle of nivolumab. This sequence joins TRBV14 and TRBJ2-3; D not certain. CDR3 amino acids: CASSDRVPDTQYF. The CDR3 DNA reads as TGTGCCAGCAGCGATAGGGTTCCAGATACGCAGTATTTT.